Shown below are 25 T cell receptor beta chains from a single sample sequenced in a study of T cell responses to AZD1222 COVID-19 vaccine. The method was immunoSEQ multiplex PCR; TCRdb's version includes in-frame clones alone and lacks a portion of them. Of just over 150,000 clones listed, 90% were seen once; the top ten hold approximately 1.8%. Sample: peripheral blood, taken on day 0 of AZD1222 vaccination. These receptors were obtained from an adult in good health.

The rearrangement joins TRBV24-1 to TRBJ2-1; 7 nucleotides line up with TRBD2. The trim removed 8 bases at V and 4 bases at J, leaving 19 bases unmatched. Germline-derived CDR1 and CDR2 are KGHDR and SFDVKD. This CDR3 has 18 amino acids. The CDR3: CATTLSGTPRGVYNEQFF. CDR3 DNA sequence: TGTGCCACCACCCTGAGCGGGACTCCCCGAGGAGTTTACAATGAGCAGTTCTTC.

V gene TRBV12-3 or TRBV12-4 combines with J gene TRBJ2-7; D gene unclear. CDR3 size: 12 residues. Trimming took off 6 bases at V and 8 bases at J, with 14 bases between the two ends. CDR3 coding DNA: TGTGCCAGCAGCCCAGACCCCTATCAGCAGTACTTC. As protein: CASSPDPYQQYF.

This clone occurred once. V gene TRBV10-3 combines with J gene TRBJ2-5, with 10 bases that match TRBD1. The CDR3 spans 17 residues. Germline values: CDR1 ENHRY, CDR2 SYGVKD. J was trimmed by 4 bases and V by 6 bases; bases with no gene match: 14. This CDR3 is CAISPGQGGVVGETQYF. DNA of the CDR3: TGTGCCATCAGCCCTGGACAGGGGGGTGTAGTAGGAGAGACCCAGTACTTC.

The chain employs TRBV12-5 and TRBJ2-1; 7 nucleotides line up with TRBD2. Germline V gives CDR1 LGHNT, CDR2 FRNRAP. This CDR3 contains 16 residues. Losses at the gene ends were 1 base for V and 2 bases for J; bases not matched to a gene: 5. The CDR3 loop reads CASGLGTGTTYNEQFF. DNA of the CDR3: TGTGCTAGTGGTTTGGGAACCGGGACTACCTACAATGAGCAGTTCTTC.

This chain connects TRBV2 to TRBJ1-2; D gene uncertain. Germline V gene data show CDR1 as SNHLY and CDR2 as FYNNEI. There are 14 residues in the CDR3. V lost 3 bases and J lost 0, with 8 bases in between. The CDR3 loop is CASSERTPNYGYTF. In DNA form, the CDR3 reads TGTGCCAGCAGTGAGAGGACGCCTAACTATGGCTACACCTTC.

This chain links TRBV10-3 with TRBJ2-1; 13 nucleotides line up with TRBD2. Trimming took 7 bases from V and 2 from J; bases not matched to a gene: 2. CDR3 length: 15 amino acids. Looked up from germline, CDR1 is ENHRY and CDR2 is SYGVKD. The CDR3: CAIKGTSGTYNEQFF. The CDR3 DNA reads TGTGCCATCAAGGGGACTAGCGGGACCTACAATGAGCAGTTCTTC.

The gene calls are TRBV6-5 and TRBJ1-1; no reliable D call. The germline V gene has CDR1 MNHEY and CDR2 SVGAGI. The CDR3 length is 13 residues. V was clipped by 6 bases and J by 8 bases, with 16 bases between them. CDR3: CASSLGILGEAFF. CDR3 DNA: TGTGCCAGCAGCCTAGGGATACTGGGAGAAGCTTTCTTT.

The chain combines TRBV19 with TRBJ2-1; D gene unclear. The CDR3 covers 14 residues. The V end lost 1 base, the J end lost 2 bases, and 6 bases lay between the germline ends. Germline V gene sequence: CDR1 LNHDA, CDR2 SQIVND (reference sequence). CDR3 nucleotide sequence: TGTGCCAGTAGTATAGCTAATACCTACAATGAGCAGTTCTTC. This gives the protein CASSIANTYNEQFF.

The chain uses TRBV27 and TRBJ2-7, with a tentative D call TRBD1 (6 bases). CDR1 and CDR2 from the germline V gene are MNHEY and SMNVEV (reference sequence). V dropped 5 bases and J dropped 6 bases, with 11 bases sitting between them. The CDR3 is made up of 12 amino acids. The CDR3 sequence is CASSKQGFEQYF. CDR3 in DNA: TGTGCCAGCAGTAAACAGGGATTCGAGCAGTACTTC.

The J gene is TRBJ2-3, the V gene TRBV19, with 9 bases matching TRBD1. This CDR3 comprises 15 residues. Germline V gene sequence: CDR1 LNHDA, CDR2 SQIVND (reference sequence). With 4 bases clipped from V and 2 bases from J, the junction kept 4 bases outside the gene matches. The DNA of the CDR3 is TGTGCCAGTAGTACAAGGACAGGGGCCACAGATACGCAGTATTTT. It specifies CASSTRTGATDTQYF.

Here the CDR3 DNA reads TGTGCCAGCAGCTTAGGACAGGATAGCTCCTACGAGCAGTACTTC. As protein: CASSLGQDSSYEQYF. V is TRBV11-2 and J is TRBJ2-7; possibly TRBD1 for D (6 bases). Deletions cut 1 base from V and 0 bases from J, with 10 bases between. Germline V gene lookup returns CDR1 SGHAT and CDR2 FQNNGV. The CDR3 runs to 15 residues. Combining the CDR3 with reference TRBV11-2 and TRBJ2-7 gives the whole variable domain EAGVAQSPRYKIIEKRQSVAFWCNPISGHATLYWYQQILGQGPKLLIQFQNNGVVDDSQLPKDRFSAERLKGVDSTLKIQPAKLEDSAVYLCASSLGQDSSYEQYFGPGTRLTVT.

This chain joins TRBV5-8 and TRBJ1-1, with 7 bases matching TRBD1. The CDR3 is 16 amino acids. V was pared by 4 bases and J by 1 base, with 10 bases of the junction left unmatched. CDR1 and CDR2 (germline): SGHTS, YDEGEE. For the CDR3, the DNA is TGTGCCAGCAGCCCCCGAGACAGGGTATCGAACACTGAAGCTTTCTTT. This sequence encodes CASSPRDRVSNTEAFF.

The rearrangement links TRBV7-9 to TRBJ2-2; tentative D call: TRBD1 (5 bases). The CDR3 has 15 residues. CDR1 SEHNR and CDR2 FQNEAQ come from the germline V gene (reference sequence). The V gene lost 1 base and the J gene lost 4 bases, with 10 bases spanning the gap. The CDR3 coding sequence is TGTGCCAGCAGCTTAGGTGATGGGGCCACCGGGGAGCTGTTTTTT. Its translation is CASSLGDGATGELFF.

The chain carries TRBV9 and TRBJ2-1, with TRBD2 matching 8 bases. There are 13 residues in the CDR3. Trimming at V came to 4 bases and at J to 10 bases, leaving 7 bases not matched to a gene. Germline V gives CDR1 SGDLS, CDR2 YYNGEE. As DNA, the CDR3 is TGTGCCAGCAGCTCAGGGACTAGTCGAGAGCAGTTCTTC. Translated, it gives CASSSGTSREQFF.

To note about this clone: The same CDR3 arises from other DNA sequences in this sample as well. The V gene is TRBV7-2, the J gene TRBJ2-7, with TRBD1 identical over 11 bases. Germline V lookup: CDR1 SGHTA, CDR2 FQGNSA. The CDR3 has 15 amino acids. V was pared by 6 bases and J by 2 bases, with 6 bases of the junction left unmatched. The CDR3 reads CASSLGQGATYEQYF. The CDR3 DNA reads TGTGCCAGCAGTCTAGGACAGGGGGCAACCTACGAGCAGTACTTC.

The chain carries TRBV5-6 and TRBJ1-3, with no clear D. V lost 1 base and J 4 bases, leaving 12 bases between the germline ends. This CDR3 is built from 15 residues. The germline V gene encodes CDR1 SGHDT and CDR2 YYEEEE. The CDR3 here is CASSLFRGLGNTIYF. The CDR3 bases are TGTGCCAGCAGCTTGTTTCGTGGTTTGGGAAACACCATATATTTT.

The J gene is TRBJ1-2, the V gene TRBV6-2 or TRBV6-3; TRBD1 agrees at 8 bases. Germline trimming cut 6 bases from V and 5 bases from J; bases unmatched to any gene: 8. CDR1 and CDR2 (germline): MNHEY, SVGEGT. The CDR3 runs to 14 residues. CDR3 residues: CASSPTGGPYGYTF. The CDR3 DNA is TGTGCCAGCAGCCCTACAGGGGGTCCGTATGGCTACACCTTC.

The chain employs TRBV11-2 and TRBJ1-4, with D unresolved. Looked up from germline, CDR1 is SGHAT and CDR2 is FQNNGV. The V end was cut by 1 base, the J end by 5 bases, with 14 bases between. CDR3 length: 16 residues. CDR3: CASSLGQKPSNEKLFF. Written as DNA, the CDR3 is TGTGCCAGCAGCTTAGGACAAAAACCCTCCAATGAAAAACTGTTTTTT. Looking up the rest from reference TRBV11-2 and TRBJ1-4 gives the full variable domain: EAGVAQSPRYKIIEKRQSVAFWCNPISGHATLYWYQQILGQGPKLLIQFQNNGVVDDSQLPKDRFSAERLKGVDSTLKIQPAKLEDSAVYLCASSLGQKPSNEKLFFGSGTQLSVL.

J is TRBJ1-5 and V is TRBV19; D is undetermined. This CDR3 comprises 14 residues. Germline V gene data show CDR1 as LNHDA and CDR2 as SQIVND (reference sequence). Trimming stripped 5 bases from V and 3 bases from J, with 11 bases between. CDR3 residues: CASSSGGTNQPQHF. As DNA, the CDR3 is TGTGCCAGTAGTTCAGGAGGCACCAATCAGCCCCAGCATTTT.

V and J are TRBV3-1 (or the pseudogene TRBV3-2) and TRBJ2-1; 9 bases agree with TRBD1. The V and J ends lost 4 bases and 7 bases, in that order; junction bases with no gene match: 11. Germline assignment: CDR1 LGHDT and CDR2 YNNKEL (reference sequence). The CDR3 runs 16 residues. The CDR3 DNA reads TGTGCCAGCAGCCCTCAAAAAGGACAGGGGAGGAATGAGCAGTTCTTC. Translating it yields CASSPQKGQGRNEQFF.

This chain connects TRBV27 to TRBJ2-5, with D tentatively TRBD1 (5 bases). Germline V gene lookup returns CDR1 MNHEY and CDR2 SMNVEV (reference sequence). This CDR3 is 14 amino acids long. V was cut by 0 bases and J by 4 bases, with 9 bases left in between. The CDR3 DNA reads TGTGCCAGCAGTTTATCCTGGCAGGGAGAGACCCAGTACTTC. This encodes CASSLSWQGETQYF.

The chain links TRBV12-5 to TRBJ1-3, with D uncertain. The CDR3 consists of 14 residues. V was trimmed by 5 bases and J by 2 bases, leaving 10 bases between them. Looked up from germline, CDR1 is LGHNT and CDR2 is FRNRAP. The CDR3 sequence is CASGTGNAGNTIYF. DNA for the CDR3: TGTGCTAGTGGTACCGGAAATGCTGGAAACACCATATATTTT.

The rearrangement joins TRBV5-8 to TRBJ1-2; D ambiguous. Per the germline V gene, CDR1 is SGHTS and CDR2 is YDEGEE. With 1 base removed from V and 3 bases from J, the gap between germline ends came to 7 bases. The CDR3 extends over 13 amino acids. This CDR3 is CASSLYGYYGYTF. In nucleotides, the CDR3 is TGTGCCAGCAGCTTGTACGGGTACTATGGCTACACCTTC.

This chain uses TRBV6-5 with TRBJ2-4; possibly TRBD2 for D (5 bases). The CDR3 is 15 amino acids. V lost 5 bases and J 9 bases, leaving 20 bases between the germline ends. Looked up from germline, CDR1 is MNHEY and CDR2 is SVGAGI. As DNA, the CDR3 is TGTGCCAGCAGTAAACTCGACTTAAAAGGAGGCATTCAGTACTTC. Protein product: CASSKLDLKGGIQYF.

J is TRBJ2-1 and V is TRBV11-3, with D perhaps TRBD1 (7 bases). CDR1 SGHNT and CDR2 YENEEA come from the germline V gene. V lost 5 bases and J 8 bases, leaving 19 bases between the germline ends. The CDR3 sequence is 15 residues long. In DNA, the CDR3 is TGTGCCAGCAGCCCAAGACAGGGAGGTAGCGATGAGCAGTTCTTC. As protein: CASSPRQGGSDEQFF.